This TCR beta chain was found in a study of cytomegalovirus exposure and HLA in healthy donors. In the study overall: Earlier, almost 120 million unique TCR beta sequences were recovered from approximately 200 million T cells by an analysis. Findings and limits, study-wide: Most of the TCR beta V segments (in an earlier analysis) were productive either about 90% or about 30% of the time.

Use of 60 Vbeta and 13 Jbeta primers characterized the PCR. Here immunoSEQ multiplex PCR was the method, and the copy in TCRdb shows in-frame clones only, minus some. The sample has about 200,000 clones. This CDR3 spans 12 amino acids. V dropped 8 bases and J dropped 8 bases, with 15 bases sitting between them. Per germline, CDR1 MNHNY and CDR2 SVGAGI (reference sequence). As to this clone: Its antigen is undetermined.

This TCR was sampled from a man aged 25-45 years in good health and CMV-seronegative. The gene calls are TRBV6-6 and TRBJ1-1; TRBD1 is a possible D gene (6 bases). Sequencing was carried out using PBMCs. CDR3 nucleotides: TGTGCCAGCCAACAGGGCGACTGGGAAGCTTTCTTT. Translation: CASQQGDWEAFF.